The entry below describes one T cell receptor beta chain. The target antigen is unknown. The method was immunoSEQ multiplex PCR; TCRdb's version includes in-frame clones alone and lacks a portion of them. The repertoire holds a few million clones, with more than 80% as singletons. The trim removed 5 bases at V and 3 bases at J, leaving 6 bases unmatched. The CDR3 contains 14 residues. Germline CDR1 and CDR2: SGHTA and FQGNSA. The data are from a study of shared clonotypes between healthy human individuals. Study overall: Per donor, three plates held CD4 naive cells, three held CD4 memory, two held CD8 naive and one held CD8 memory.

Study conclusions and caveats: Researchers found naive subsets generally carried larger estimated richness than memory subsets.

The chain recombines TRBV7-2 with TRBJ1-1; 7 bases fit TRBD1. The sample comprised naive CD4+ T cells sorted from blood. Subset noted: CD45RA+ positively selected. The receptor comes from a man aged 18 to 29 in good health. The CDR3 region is CASSLGTGDTEAFF. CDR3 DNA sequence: TGTGCCAGCAGCCTTGGAACAGGGGACACTGAAGCTTTCTTT.